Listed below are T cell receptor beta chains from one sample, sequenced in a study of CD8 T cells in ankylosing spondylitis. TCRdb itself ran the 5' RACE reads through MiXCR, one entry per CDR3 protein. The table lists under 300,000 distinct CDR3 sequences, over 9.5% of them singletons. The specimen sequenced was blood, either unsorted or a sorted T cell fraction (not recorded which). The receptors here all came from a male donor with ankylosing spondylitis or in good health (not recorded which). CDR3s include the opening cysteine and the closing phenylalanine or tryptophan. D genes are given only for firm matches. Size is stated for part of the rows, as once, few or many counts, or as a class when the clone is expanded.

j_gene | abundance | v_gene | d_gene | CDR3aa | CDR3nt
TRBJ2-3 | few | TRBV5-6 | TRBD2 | CASSSETSGRPDTQYF | TGTGCCAGCAGCTCTGAGACTAGCGGGAGGCCAGATACGCAGTATTTT
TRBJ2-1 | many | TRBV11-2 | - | CASSADPAYNEQFF | TGTGCCAGCAGCGCAGATCCAGCCTACAATGAGCAGTTCTTC
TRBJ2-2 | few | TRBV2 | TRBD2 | CASSEARGLAGVANTGELFF | TGTGCCAGCAGTGAAGCGCGGGGACTAGCGGGAGTCGCGAACACCGGGGAGCTGTTTTTT
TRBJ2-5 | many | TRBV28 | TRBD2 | CASTSLAGGVETQYF | TGTGCCAGCACCTCACTAGCGGGGGGGGTAGAGACCCAGTACTTC
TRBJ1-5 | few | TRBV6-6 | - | CASGPHQRGTIYQPQHF | TGTGCCAGCGGACCCCACCAGCGGGGGACCATATATCAGCCCCAGCATTTT
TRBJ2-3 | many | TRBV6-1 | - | CASSRTGTDTQYF | TGTGCCAGCAGTAGGACGGGCACAGATACGCAGTATTTT
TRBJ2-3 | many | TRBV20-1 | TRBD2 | CSAQTSGRSTDTQYF | TGCAGTGCCCAGACTAGCGGGAGGAGCACAGATACGCAGTATTTT
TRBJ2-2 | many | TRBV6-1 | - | CASKNANTGELFF | TGTGCCAGCAAAAACGCGAACACCGGGGAGCTGTTTTTT
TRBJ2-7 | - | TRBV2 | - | CASKRDNSYEQYF | TGTGCCAGCAAAAGGGACAACTCCTACGAGCAGTACTTC
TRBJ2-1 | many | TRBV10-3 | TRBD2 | CAISEGGLAGKANEQFF | TGTGCCATCAGTGAGGGGGGCCTAGCGGGTAAAGCTAATGAGCAGTTCTTC
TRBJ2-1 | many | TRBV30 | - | CAWSITGTYGPNEQFF | TGTGCCTGGAGTATTACCGGGACATACGGTCCCAATGAGCAGTTCTTC
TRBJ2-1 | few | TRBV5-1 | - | CASSLALADYNEQFF | TGCGCCAGCAGCTTGGCTCTGGCAGATTACAATGAGCAGTTCTTC
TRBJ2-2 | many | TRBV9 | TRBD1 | CASSARTGDGELFF | TGTGCCAGCAGCGCCCGGACAGGGGACGGGGAGCTGTTTTTT
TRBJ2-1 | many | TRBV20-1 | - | CSARGGSYNEQFF | TGCAGTGCTAGAGGGGGTTCATACAATGAGCAGTTCTTC
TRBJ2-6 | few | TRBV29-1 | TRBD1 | CSVEASFGQGGSGANVLTF | TGCAGCGTTGAAGCCTCATTTGGACAGGGGGGATCTGGGGCCAACGTCCTGACTTTC
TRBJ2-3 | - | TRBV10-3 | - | CAITHSGQNTDTQYF | TGTGCCATCACTCACAGCGGGCAAAACACAGATACGCAGTATTTT